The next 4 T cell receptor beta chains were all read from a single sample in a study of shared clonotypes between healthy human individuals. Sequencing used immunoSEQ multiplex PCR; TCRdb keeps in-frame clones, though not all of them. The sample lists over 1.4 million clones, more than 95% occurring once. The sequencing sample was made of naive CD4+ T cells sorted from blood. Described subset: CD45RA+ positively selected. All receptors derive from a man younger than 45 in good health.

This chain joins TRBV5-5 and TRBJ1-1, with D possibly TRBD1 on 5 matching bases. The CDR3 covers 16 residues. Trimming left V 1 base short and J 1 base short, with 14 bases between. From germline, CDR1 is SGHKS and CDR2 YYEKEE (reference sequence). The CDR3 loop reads CASSLRGTGANTEAFF. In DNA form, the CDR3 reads TGTGCCAGCAGCTTGCGCGGTACCGGGGCGAACACTGAAGCTTTCTTT. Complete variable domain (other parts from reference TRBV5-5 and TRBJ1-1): DAGVTQSPTHLIKTRGQQVTLRCSPISGHKSVSWYQQVLGQGPQFIFQYYEKEERGRGNFPDRFSARQFPNYSSELNVNALLLGDSALYLCASSLRGTGANTEAFFGQGTRLTVV.

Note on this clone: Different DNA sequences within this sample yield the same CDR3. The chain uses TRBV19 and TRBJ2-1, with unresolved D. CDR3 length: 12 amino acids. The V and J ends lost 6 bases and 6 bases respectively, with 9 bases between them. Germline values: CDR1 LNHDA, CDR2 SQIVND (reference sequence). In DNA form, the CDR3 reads TGTGCCAGTAGCAGGTCGGGCAATGAGCAGTTCTTC. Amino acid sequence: CASSRSGNEQFF.

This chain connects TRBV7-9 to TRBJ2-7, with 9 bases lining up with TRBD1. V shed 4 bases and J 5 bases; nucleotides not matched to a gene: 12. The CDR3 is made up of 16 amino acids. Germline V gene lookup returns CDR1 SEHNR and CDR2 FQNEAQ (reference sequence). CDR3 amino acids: CASSYYRGQGMHEQYF. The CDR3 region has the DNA TGTGCCAGCAGCTATTATCGGGGACAGGGTATGCACGAGCAGTACTTC.

The CDR3 here is CASSLEWDAVNYGYTF. The CDR3 DNA follows: TGCGCCAGCAGCTTGGAGTGGGACGCAGTTAACTATGGCTACACCTTC. The V call is TRBV5-1, the J call TRBJ1-2; D is possibly TRBD1 (5 bases). Germline V gives CDR1 SGHRS, CDR2 YFSETQ. The CDR3 spans 16 residues. V shed 0 bases and J shed 1 base, with 13 bases lying between them.